A single sample is the source of the 27 T cell receptor beta chains below, sequenced in a study of T cells in Graves' hyperthyroidism and ophthalmopathy. Template material for amplifying TCR beta CDR3 regions consisted of RNA transcripts. Primed by the HTBI set, a first-round RT-PCR was run on the TCR CDR3. In TCRdb, the multiplex PCR reads were re-called with MiXCR into one record per CDR3 protein. The data show 450,000 to 650,000 distinct CDR3 sequences, 17% seen once. The specimen sequenced was blood. The receptors come from a young woman with Graves' ophthalmopathy.

This clonotype was found many times. J is TRBJ2-2 and V is TRBV11-2, with 13 bases lining up with TRBD2. The germline V gene encodes CDR1 SGHAT and CDR2 FQNNGV. J gave up 7 bases and V 6 bases, and 8 bases lay outside the gene matches. The CDR3 contains 16 residues. The CDR3 reads CASSSRLAGGIGELFF. The DNA for the CDR3 is TGTGCCAGCAGTTCCCGACTAGCGGGAGGCATCGGGGAGCTGTTTTTT.

This clonotype was observed at least ten times. This chain uses TRBV20-1 with TRBJ1-5; TRBD1 is a possible D gene (5 bases). Trimming removed 5 bases from V and 0 bases from J, with 14 bases in between. The CDR3 has 15 amino acids. Germline V lookup: CDR1 DFQATT, CDR2 SNEGSKA (reference sequence). CDR3 sequence: CSAFRDGNSNQPQHF. In DNA, the CDR3 is TGCAGTGCTTTCCGGGACGGCAATAGCAATCAGCCCCAGCATTTT.

This clonotype showed up many times. J is TRBJ2-1 and V is TRBV7-8, with D unclear. The V gene lost 5 bases and the J gene lost 4 bases, with 15 bases spanning the gap. This CDR3 has 15 residues. Per germline, CDR1 SGHVS and CDR2 FQNEAQ. The CDR3 loop is CASSPRRIQYNEQFF. The CDR3 nucleotides read TGTGCCAGCAGCCCGCGCCGCATTCAGTACAATGAGCAGTTCTTC.

This clonotype was seen ten or more times. The V call is TRBV7-2, the J call TRBJ1-1; 7 nucleotides match TRBD1. The germline V gene has CDR1 SGHTA and CDR2 FQGNSA. This CDR3 is 15 amino acids long. Trimming took 1 base from V and 7 from J; bases not matched to a gene: 9. The CDR3 bases are TGTGCCAGCAGCTTAGGATACGGCAGGGGGAGTGAAGCTTTCTTT. It codes for CASSLGYGRGSEAFF.

This clonotype has at least ten counts. The genes are TRBV10-3 and TRBJ2-1; weak D call: TRBD1 (6 bases). The germline V gene encodes CDR1 ENHRY and CDR2 SYGVKD. This CDR3 has 14 residues. Trimming took off 3 bases at V and 9 bases at J, with 15 bases between the two ends. CDR3 in amino acids: CAISDPSTGREQFF. The DNA of the CDR3 is TGTGCCATCAGTGACCCCTCCACAGGGCGTGAGCAGTTCTTC.

This clonotype was counted between two and nine times. V gene TRBV12-3 or TRBV12-4 combines with J gene TRBJ2-3, with D tentatively TRBD2 (6 bases). Trimming took 3 bases from V and 2 from J, leaving 15 bases between them. The length of the CDR3 is 16 residues. CDR3 sequence (DNA): TGTGCCAGCAGTTTCTCGGCGGGACCTAACACAGATACGCAGTATTTT. Translating gives CASSFSAGPNTDTQYF.

The gene calls are TRBV11-2 and TRBJ2-7; 10 bases agree with TRBD1. Germline lookup yields CDR1 SGHAT and CDR2 FQNNGV. Trimming at V came to 3 bases and at J to 3 bases, leaving 2 bases not matched to a gene. The CDR3 has 14 residues. Here the CDR3 DNA reads TGTGCCAGCAGCTTTGGGACAGGGGACTACGAGCAGTACTTC. Its translation: CASSFGTGDYEQYF.

This clonotype was observed many times. The chain uses TRBV30 and TRBJ1-1; 12 nucleotides align to TRBD1. The germline gives CDR1 GTSNPN, CDR2 SVGIG (reference sequence). This CDR3 contains 14 residues. With 2 bases clipped from V and 4 bases from J, the junction kept 2 bases outside the gene matches. CDR3 nucleotide sequence: TGTGCCTGGAGTTTGGGACAGGGGGCCACTGAAGCTTTCTTT. It yields the protein CAWSLGQGATEAFF.

In this sample, this clonotype turned up many times. The J gene is TRBJ2-1, the V gene TRBV27, with 11 bases matching TRBD2. This CDR3 has 16 amino acids. Trimming took 4 bases from V and 6 from J; bases not matched to a gene: 8. Germline V gives CDR1 MNHEY, CDR2 SMNVEV (reference sequence). CDR3 DNA sequence: TGTGCCAGCAGTTCCCCTACTAGCGGGGGTCTCAATGAGCAGTTCTTC. It translates to CASSSPTSGGLNEQFF.

In DNA, the CDR3 is TGTGCCAGCAGCTTAGGCCGGCGGTTCTCTGGAAACACCATATATTTT. Translated, it gives CASSLGRRFSGNTIYF. The rearrangement joins TRBV13 to TRBJ1-3; no firm D call. This CDR3 spans 16 amino acids. Germline assignment: CDR1 PRHDT and CDR2 FYEKMQ (reference sequence). V was trimmed by 0 bases and J by 0 bases, leaving 9 bases between them.

This clonotype has a count of ten or more. The rearrangement uses TRBV28 and TRBJ1-5; D is unclear. This CDR3 is 18 amino acids long. CDR1 and CDR2 (germline): MDHEN, SYDVKM. V was clipped by 1 base and J by 5 bases, with 21 bases between them. The CDR3 loop reads CASSLFQDLNKRDQPQHF. Here the CDR3 DNA reads TGTGCCAGCAGTTTATTTCAGGACCTTAATAAAAGGGATCAGCCCCAGCATTTT.

This clonotype was seen repeatedly, ten times or more. The chain carries TRBV3-1 and TRBJ2-1, with 11 positions matching TRBD2. The CDR3 length is 17 residues. Germline CDR1 is LGHDT and CDR2 is YNNKEL (reference sequence). J was trimmed by 0 bases and V by 2 bases; bases with no gene match: 3. The CDR3 sequence is CASSQRLAGPSYNEQFF. For the CDR3, the DNA is TGTGCCAGCAGCCAAAGACTAGCGGGACCCTCCTACAATGAGCAGTTCTTC.

This clonotype was counted at least ten times. The rearrangement joins TRBV28 to TRBJ2-7; 9 bases line up with TRBD2. Unmatched junction bases numbered 8, after V lost 6 bases and J lost 2 bases. The CDR3 extends over 15 amino acids. Germline values: CDR1 MDHEN, CDR2 SYDVKM. The CDR3 DNA is TGTGCCAGCAGCCCCGGACTAGCGTCCCCCTACGAGCAGTACTTC. Encoded protein: CASSPGLASPYEQYF. Supplemented by reference TRBV28 and TRBJ2-7, the full variable domain reads DVKVTQSSRYLVKRTGEKVFLECVQDMDHENMFWYRQDPGLGLRLIYFSYDVKMKEKGDIPEGYSVSREKKERFSLILESASTNQTSMYLCASSPGLASPYEQYFGPGTRLTVT.

V is TRBV9 and J is TRBJ2-3, with 13 bases identical to TRBD2. Germline values: CDR1 SGDLS, CDR2 YYNGEE. This CDR3 has 17 residues. V trimming: 4 bases; J trimming: 0 bases; junction bases outside the gene matches: 5. CDR3 amino acids: CASSSRTSGGSTDTQYF. The CDR3, as DNA: TGTGCCAGCAGCTCCCGGACTAGCGGGGGTAGCACAGATACGCAGTATTTT. The full variable domain, rest sourced from reference TRBV9 and TRBJ2-3, is DSGVTQTPKHLITATGQRVTLRCSPRSGDLSVYWYQQSLDQGLQFLIQYYNGEERAKGNILERFSAQQFPDLHSELNLSSLELGDSALYFCASSSRTSGGSTDTQYFGPGTRLTVL.

V gene TRBV12-3 or TRBV12-4 combines with J gene TRBJ1-2, with TRBD1 as a possible D gene (5 bases). The CDR3 runs 14 residues. Trimming removed 3 bases from V and 4 bases from J, with 12 bases in between. The CDR3 DNA follows: TGTGCCAGCAGTTTGAGGCAGGGTTTCTATGGCTACACCTTC. This gives the protein CASSLRQGFYGYTF.

This clonotype has at least ten counts. The chain couples TRBV27 to TRBJ2-5; tentatively, D is TRBD2 (5 bases). The CDR3 contains 17 residues. The V gene lost 10 bases and the J gene lost 5 bases, with 29 bases spanning the gap. The V gene's germline CDR1 is MNHEY and CDR2 SMNVEV (reference sequence). The CDR3 is CAIPRALGIGVGETQYF. CDR3 nucleotide sequence: TGTGCCATCCCCCGGGCGTTGGGCATCGGGGTCGGGGAGACCCAGTACTTC.

This clonotype came up a few times. Given a much more abundant clone one base away, this may be a read error. The chain combines TRBV7-9 with TRBJ2-5; 8 bases align to TRBD1. The CDR3 has 15 residues. Germline lookup yields CDR1 SEHNR and CDR2 FQNEAQ (reference sequence). The V gene end was trimmed by 5 bases and the J gene end by 5 bases; junction bases not matched to a gene: 10. As DNA, the CDR3 is TGTGCCAGCAGCCATCCCCAGACAGGGGAGGAGACCCAGTACTTC. Its protein is CASSHPQTGEETQYF.

This sequence joins TRBV6-5 and TRBJ1-5; D gene unclear. CDR1 and CDR2 from the germline V gene are MNHEY and SVGAGI. Trimming cost V 0 bases and J 7 bases, with 7 bases left between them. This CDR3 region has 13 residues. DNA of the CDR3: TGTGCCAGCAGTTACTCGGGAGAGCAGCCCCAGCATTTT. This codes for CASSYSGEQPQHF.

The sample holds many counts of this clonotype. V and J are TRBV20-1 and TRBJ2-1; 11 bases are a match to TRBD2. J gave up 2 bases and V 2 bases, and 14 bases lay outside the gene matches. The CDR3 loop spans 19 amino acids. Germline lookup yields CDR1 DFQATT and CDR2 SNEGSKA (reference sequence). The chain's CDR3 is CSARPIAGGVGLPYNEQFF. CDR3 nucleotides: TGCAGTGCTAGACCTATAGCGGGAGGGGTGGGTTTACCCTACAATGAGCAGTTCTTC.

Many counts were recorded for this clonotype. J is TRBJ2-5 and V is TRBV5-6, with D uncertain. CDR1 and CDR2 from the germline V gene are SGHDT and YYEEEE. This CDR3 contains 14 residues. Trimming left V 3 bases short and J 5 bases short, with 14 bases between. The CDR3 loop reads CASSYLTDGETQYF. The CDR3 region has the DNA TGTGCCAGCAGCTATCTGACGGACGGGGAGACCCAGTACTTC.

This clonotype was found a few times. J is TRBJ1-5 and V is TRBV20-1, with 9 bases lining up with TRBD1. The ends lost 4 bases at V and 4 bases at J; junction bases unmatched: 2. The CDR3 is 13 amino acids. Germline V lookup: CDR1 DFQATT, CDR2 SNEGSKA (reference sequence). CDR3 loop: CSAIGQGNQPQHF. CDR3 sequence (DNA): TGCAGTGCTATCGGACAGGGGAATCAGCCCCAGCATTTT.

This clonotype showed up many times. The chain couples TRBV7-6 to TRBJ2-5; 8 positions agree with TRBD2. The CDR3 extends over 16 amino acids. CDR1 is SGHVS and CDR2 is FNYEAQ in the germline V gene. The trim removed 2 bases at V and 5 bases at J, leaving 10 bases unmatched. CDR3 residues: CASSLTPGGGAETQYF. The CDR3 DNA sequence: TGTGCCAGCAGCTTAACCCCCGGGGGGGGGGCCGAGACCCAGTACTTC.

This clonotype was recorded a few times. The chain is built from TRBV30 and TRBJ1-2; D perhaps matches TRBD1 (6 bases). There are 12 residues in the CDR3. The V gene lost 3 bases and the J gene lost 7 bases, with 12 bases spanning the gap. Germline V gives CDR1 GTSNPN, CDR2 SVGIG (reference sequence). Here the CDR3 DNA reads TGTGCCTGGAGGTTGGGGGCGGGTGGCTACACCTTC. Translation: CAWRLGAGGYTF. Full variable domain (missing parts from reference TRBV30 and TRBJ1-2): SQTIHQWPATLVQPVGSPLSLECTVEGTSNPNLYWYRQAAGRGLQLLFYSVGIGQISSEVPQNLSASRPQDRQFILSSKKLLLSDSGFYLCAWRLGAGGYTFGSGTRLTVV.

This sequence joins TRBV28 and TRBJ2-3, with TRBD2 identical over 16 bases. The junction had 18 bases not matched to a gene; V was cut back by 5 bases and J by 1 base. Germline V gene lookup returns CDR1 MDHEN and CDR2 SYDVKM. The CDR3 covers 22 residues. CDR3 amino acids: CASSTRRAGTSGGAVGTDTQYF. The CDR3 DNA sequence: TGTGCCAGCAGTACCCGACGTGCCGGGACTAGCGGGGGGGCCGTCGGCACAGATACGCAGTATTTT.

This clonotype was found many times. The V call is TRBV7-3, the J call TRBJ2-5, with D maybe TRBD2 (5 bases). The CDR3 has 15 amino acids. Trimming stripped 5 bases from V and 4 bases from J, with 17 bases between. Germline assignment: CDR1 SGHTA and CDR2 FQGTGA. The CDR3 DNA follows: TGTGCCAGCAGCCCCACATCGGAGGTGGGAGAGACCCAGTACTTC. Translated, it gives CASSPTSEVGETQYF.

This clonotype has at least ten counts. The rearrangement uses TRBV20-1 and TRBJ2-1; the match to TRBD2 covers 10 bases. The CDR3 extends over 14 amino acids. The V gene's germline CDR1 is DFQATT and CDR2 SNEGSKA (reference sequence). After removal of 3 bases from V and 6 bases from J, the junction contained 5 bases not matched to a gene. Here the CDR3 reads CSASRSGGSNEQFF. The CDR3 DNA is TGCAGTGCTAGCCGTAGCGGGGGGAGCAATGAGCAGTTCTTC.

With regard to this clonotype: Its ends do not fully match the called genes, so a read error is possible. The gene calls are TRBV27 and TRBJ2-3; maybe TRBD1 (5 bases). This CDR3 is 14 amino acids long. Germline loops: CDR1 MNHEY, CDR2 SMNVEV (reference sequence). In DNA form, the CDR3 reads TGTGCCATCAGTGAGCAGGGCCGCACAGATACGCAGTATTTT. This encodes CAISEQGRTDTQYF.